Below, 10 T cell receptor beta chains from the same sample are listed, as sequenced in a study of T cell responses to AZD1222 COVID-19 vaccine (dated by TCRdb to the early 2020s). The intended sense of this specimen's time point label: baseline before first vaccination. Libraries were prepared through the immunoSEQ multiplex PCR assay. TCRdb holds this immuneACCESS table with in-frame rearrangements only. Some clones are missing; in checked studies, unresolved V genes explain under half, and the rest has no known cause. A total of approximately 60,000 clones appear in this sample, roughly 86% of them only once. The top ten clones comprise 16% of the sample. The material sequenced was peripheral blood, taken on day 0 of AZD1222 vaccination. The receptors stem from an adult in good health.

As DNA, the CDR3 is TGTGCCAGCAGCCAAGGCGGGAATTTTCTGGCCCTCCACTTT. Translation gives CASSQGGNFLALHF. The gene calls are TRBV3-1 (or the pseudogene TRBV3-2) and TRBJ1-6, with D hard to call. The CDR3 is 14 residues long. V shed 1 base and J shed 14 bases, with 15 bases lying between them. Per the germline V gene, CDR1 is LGHDT and CDR2 is YNNKEL (reference sequence).

The chain recombines TRBV6-6 with TRBJ1-1; no firm D call. Trimming took 0 bases from V and 8 from J, leaving 13 bases between them. Per the germline V gene, CDR1 is MNHNY and CDR2 is SVGAGI (reference sequence). This CDR3 spans 14 amino acids. DNA for the CDR3: TGTGCCAGCAGTTACTCCGGGCCTCTGGGGGAAGCTTTCTTT. It is translated as CASSYSGPLGEAFF.

CDR3 coding DNA: TGTGCCAGCAGCCCAAACGGACAGAAAAATCAGCCCCAGCATTTT. It is translated as CASSPNGQKNQPQHF. The chain combines TRBV11-2 with TRBJ1-5; tentatively, D is TRBD1 (6 bases). This CDR3 region has 15 residues. From germline, CDR1 is SGHAT and CDR2 FQNNGV. Trimming took off 5 bases at V and 4 bases at J, with 15 bases between the two ends.

The chain employs TRBV27 and TRBJ2-5, with D possibly TRBD1 on 6 matching bases. Trimming pared 5 bases from V and 4 bases from J, leaving 17 bases between. The V gene's germline CDR1 is MNHEY and CDR2 SMNVEV (reference sequence). The CDR3 sequence is 15 residues long. This CDR3 is CASSLAGTLGETQYF. CDR3 in DNA: TGTGCCAGCAGTCTCGCCGGGACACTGGGAGAGACCCAGTACTTC.

This chain's CDR3 is CASSLPPNTEAFF. The DNA of the CDR3 is TGCGCCAGCAGCTTGCCCCCAAACACTGAAGCTTTCTTT. The chain couples TRBV5-1 to TRBJ1-1, with D unclear. The CDR3 is 13 residues long. Germline CDR1 and CDR2: SGHRS and YFSETQ. Between the trimmed V and J ends, which lost 1 base and 2 bases, there was a span of 6 bases.

This rearrangement joins TRBV5-1 to TRBJ2-3, with 8 bases identical to TRBD2. Germline CDR1 and CDR2: SGHRS and YFSETQ. Germline trimming cut 4 bases from V and 5 bases from J; bases unmatched to any gene: 6. The CDR3 has 14 residues. The CDR3 sequence: CASSMGLDGDTQYF. CDR3 in DNA: TGCGCCAGCAGCATGGGACTAGATGGAGATACGCAGTATTTT.

The genes are TRBV30 and TRBJ1-2; D is possibly TRBD1 (6 bases). The V and J ends lost 1 base and 4 bases respectively, with 16 bases between them. The CDR3 extends over 15 amino acids. CDR1 GTSNPN and CDR2 SVGIG come from the germline V gene (reference sequence). The CDR3 nucleotides are TGTGCCTGGAGTGAATGGGGGCCCGGTACCTATGGCTACACCTTC. Translated, it gives CAWSEWGPGTYGYTF.

J is TRBJ2-3 and V is TRBV6-5; no firm D call. Trimming pared 5 bases from V and 5 bases from J, leaving 11 bases between. Germline V gene data show CDR1 as MNHEY and CDR2 as SVGAGI. CDR3 length: 13 residues. The CDR3 nucleotides read TGTGCCAGCAGTAGAGATCCGGGAGATACGCAGTATTTT. It codes for CASSRDPGDTQYF.

This clone was detected only once. The chain joins TRBV19 to TRBJ1-1; 10 nucleotides match TRBD1. The V segment lost 3 bases and the J segment 5 bases; nucleotides outside the gene matches: 6. Germline V gene sequence: CDR1 LNHDA, CDR2 SQIVND (reference sequence). The length of the CDR3 is 15 residues. The CDR3 DNA sequence: TGTGCCAGTAGTATCCGGACAGGGGGAGGTACTGAAGCTTTCTTT. Translating gives CASSIRTGGGTEAFF.

The chain carries TRBV4-3 and TRBJ2-2; D gene uncertain. The CDR3 contains 16 residues. V was cut by 2 bases and J by 3 bases, with 13 bases left in between. Germline V CDR1 and CDR2: LGHNA, YSLEER. CDR3 amino acids: CASSQRPTSDTGELFF. The CDR3 coding sequence is TGCGCCAGCAGCCAAAGACCAACCTCCGACACCGGGGAGCTGTTTTTT.